The 5 T cell receptor beta chains listed next were all sequenced from one sample in a study of blood T cell repertoires in COVID-19. Sequencing used immunoSEQ multiplex PCR; TCRdb keeps in-frame clones, though not all of them. This table has fewer than 400,000 clones, around 83% appearing once. Specimen: peripheral blood. These TCRs come from a man between 25 and 39 years old with active or convalescent COVID-19.

The chain recombines TRBV4-1 with TRBJ2-3, with D possibly matching TRBD1 (6 bases). V was pared by 2 bases and J by 2 bases, with 11 bases between. The CDR3 has 15 amino acids. The V gene's germline CDR1 is MGHRA and CDR2 YSYEKL. In nucleotides, the CDR3 is TGCGCCAGCAGCCAAAAGTGGGACACCACAGATACGCAGTATTTT. It yields the protein CASSQKWDTTDTQYF.

The chain couples TRBV4-1 to TRBJ1-1, with 8 bases identical to TRBD1. V lost 0 bases and J lost 1; bases outside the gene matches: 1. This CDR3 region has 15 residues. Germline-derived CDR1 and CDR2 are MGHRA and YSYEKL. The CDR3 DNA follows: TGCGCCAGCAGCCAAGACAGGGGGCGGAACACTGAAGCTTTCTTT. Its protein product is CASSQDRGRNTEAFF.

This clone was detected once. V usage is TRBV7-2 and J usage is TRBJ2-1; D is uncertain. CDR1 is SGHTA, CDR2 FQGNSA, per germline. Trimming pared 5 bases from V and 8 bases from J, leaving 7 bases between. The CDR3 consists of 11 residues. This CDR3 is CASSGPHEQFF. The CDR3 coding sequence is TGTGCCAGCAGCGGCCCCCATGAGCAGTTCTTC.

V and J are TRBV3-1 (or the pseudogene TRBV3-2) and TRBJ1-4, with D hard to call. With 4 bases removed from V and 6 bases from J, the gap between germline ends came to 6 bases. The CDR3 spans 12 residues. CDR1 is LGHDT, CDR2 YNNKEL, per germline (reference sequence). CDR3: CASSPRDEKLFF. CDR3 DNA: TGTGCCAGCAGCCCTCGGGATGAAAAACTGTTTTTT.

V and J are TRBV28 and TRBJ2-1; 10 bases agree with TRBD2. Germline lookup yields CDR1 MDHEN and CDR2 SYDVKM. The CDR3 loop spans 15 amino acids. The V segment lost 4 bases and the J segment 6 bases; nucleotides outside the gene matches: 6. The CDR3 DNA follows: TGTGCCAGCAGTTCCCTTCGGACTAGCGGCAATGAGCAGTTCTTC. Protein product: CASSSLRTSGNEQFF. The full variable domain, its missing parts supplied by reference TRBV28 and TRBJ2-1, is DVKVTQSSRYLVKRTGEKVFLECVQDMDHENMFWYRQDPGLGLRLIYFSYDVKMKEKGDIPEGYSVSREKKERFSLILESASTNQTSMYLCASSSLRTSGNEQFFGPGTRLTVL.